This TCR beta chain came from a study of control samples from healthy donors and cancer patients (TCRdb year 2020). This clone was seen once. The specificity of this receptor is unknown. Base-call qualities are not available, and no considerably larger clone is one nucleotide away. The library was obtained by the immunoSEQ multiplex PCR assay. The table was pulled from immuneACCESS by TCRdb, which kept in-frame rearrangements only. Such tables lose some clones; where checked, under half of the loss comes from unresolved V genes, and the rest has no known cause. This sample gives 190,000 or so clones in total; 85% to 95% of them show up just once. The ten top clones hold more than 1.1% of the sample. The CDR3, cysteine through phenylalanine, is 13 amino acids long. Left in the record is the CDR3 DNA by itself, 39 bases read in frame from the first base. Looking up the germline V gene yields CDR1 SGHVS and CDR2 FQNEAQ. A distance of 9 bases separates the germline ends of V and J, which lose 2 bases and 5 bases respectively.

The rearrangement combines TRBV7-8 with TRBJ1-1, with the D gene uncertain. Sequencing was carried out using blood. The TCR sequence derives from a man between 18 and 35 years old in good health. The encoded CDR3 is CASSLIRGTEAFF. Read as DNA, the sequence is TGTGCCAGCAGCTTAATTCGGGGAACTGAAGCTTTCTTT.